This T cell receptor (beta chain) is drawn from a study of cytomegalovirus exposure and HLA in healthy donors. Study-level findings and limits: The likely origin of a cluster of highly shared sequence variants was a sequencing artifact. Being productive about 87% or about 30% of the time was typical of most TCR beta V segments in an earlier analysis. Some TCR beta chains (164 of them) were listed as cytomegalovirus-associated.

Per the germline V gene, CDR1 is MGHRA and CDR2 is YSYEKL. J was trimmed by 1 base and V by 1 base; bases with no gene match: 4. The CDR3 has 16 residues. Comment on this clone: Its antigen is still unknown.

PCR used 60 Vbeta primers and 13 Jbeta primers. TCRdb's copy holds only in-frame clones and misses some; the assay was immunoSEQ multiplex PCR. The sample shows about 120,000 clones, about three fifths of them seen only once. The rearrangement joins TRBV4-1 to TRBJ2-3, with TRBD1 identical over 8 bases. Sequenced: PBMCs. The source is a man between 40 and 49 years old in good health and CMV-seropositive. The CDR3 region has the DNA TGCGCCAGCAGCCAAGCCCCGGGACAGGGCACAGATACGCAGTATTTT. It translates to CASSQAPGQGTDTQYF.